The 23 T cell receptor beta chains given below trace back to one sample, sequenced in a study of T cell changes during pregnancy in multiple sclerosis. Sequencing was performed with immunoSEQ multiplex PCR; in TCRdb, only in-frame clones are kept and a portion is missing. The repertoire has about 33,000 clones, roughly nine tenths of them found once; the top ten carry about 3%. Material: CD4+ T cells from peripheral blood mononuclear cells, obtained in the third trimester of pregnancy. These receptors all come from a female donor in good health, enrolled as a control in a pregnancy study.

The CDR3 region has the DNA TGTGCCTGGAGCGATCTGGCGAACACTGAAGCTTTCTTT. It encodes CAWSDLANTEAFF. The chain employs TRBV30 and TRBJ1-1; D remains ambiguous. V lost 3 bases, J lost 1 base, and 9 bases lay in between. The CDR3 spans 13 residues. Germline V lookup: CDR1 GTSNPN, CDR2 SVGIG (reference sequence).

The chain is built from TRBV14 and TRBJ1-3; D not certain. The germline CDR1 and CDR2 sequences are SGHDN and FVKESK. This CDR3 has 13 residues. Trimming took off 4 bases at V and 0 bases at J, with 4 bases between the two ends. CDR3 region: CASSLNSGNTIYF. The CDR3 nucleotides are TGTGCCAGCAGCCTCAACTCTGGAAACACCATATATTTT.

The chain uses TRBV10-3 and TRBJ1-5; the D is unclear. Germline CDR1 reads ENHRY; CDR2 reads SYGVKD. This CDR3 spans 14 amino acids. Trimming took off 2 bases at V and 2 bases at J, with 7 bases between the two ends. The CDR3 region has the DNA TGTGCCATCAGTGAGGAGGGTGGCAATCAGCCCCAGCATTTT. Residues: CAISEEGGNQPQHF.

The sample holds a few counts of this clone. V and J are TRBV27 and TRBJ2-3; 8 nucleotides agree with TRBD1. The germline V gene encodes CDR1 MNHEY and CDR2 SMNVEV (reference sequence). Trimming took 7 bases from V and 10 from J; bases not matched to a gene: 13. The CDR3 runs 14 residues. CDR3 amino acids: CASNVGAGGLAQYF. In nucleotides, the CDR3 is TGTGCCAGCAATGTGGGGGCAGGGGGCTTAGCGCAGTATTTT.

The V and J genes are TRBV27 and TRBJ2-7; tentative D call: TRBD2 (6 bases). This CDR3 region has 15 residues. The V gene lost 1 base and the J gene lost 1 base, with 11 bases spanning the gap. Germline CDR1 reads MNHEY; CDR2 reads SMNVEV (reference sequence). The CDR3 protein is CASSLWGEASYEQYF. DNA for the CDR3: TGTGCCAGCAGTTTATGGGGGGAAGCGTCCTACGAGCAGTACTTC.

The CDR3 loop is CASSPTSGGSEQFF. CDR3 DNA sequence: TGTGCCAGCAGTCCGACTAGCGGGGGGTCCGAGCAGTTCTTC. The rearrangement joins TRBV6-1 to TRBJ2-1, with 13 bases that match TRBD2. Looked up from germline, CDR1 is MNHNS and CDR2 is SASEGT. CDR3 length: 14 amino acids. J lost 10 bases, V lost 5 bases, and 5 bases had no gene match.

V usage is TRBV4-3 and J usage is TRBJ2-7; D perhaps matches TRBD1 (6 bases). From germline, CDR1 is LGHNA and CDR2 YSLEER. The germline V and J ends were trimmed by 1 base and 0 bases, with 13 bases remaining between them. The CDR3 contains 16 residues. In nucleotides, the CDR3 is TGCGCCAGCAGCCAAGCCGGGACACGATACTCCTACGAGCAGTACTTC. Amino acid sequence: CASSQAGTRYSYEQYF.

The rearrangement links TRBV15 to TRBJ1-4; the D is unclear. The germline CDR1 and CDR2 sequences are LNHNV and YYDKDF (reference sequence). CDR3 length equals 15 residues. Trimming took off 0 bases at V and 5 bases at J, with 10 bases between the two ends. CDR3 coding DNA: TGTGCCACCAGCAGAGATCCAGGTTCAAATGAAAAACTGTTTTTT. It codes for CATSRDPGSNEKLFF.

This clone appeared once. The CDR3 protein is CSVGRGVGEETQYF. The CDR3 DNA reads as TGCAGCGTTGGCAGGGGCGTGGGGGAAGAGACCCAGTACTTC. The rearrangement links TRBV29-1 to TRBJ2-5; D might be TRBD1 (6 bases). Per the germline V gene, CDR1 is SQVTM and CDR2 is ANQGSEA. Trimming shortened V by 4 bases and J by 3 bases, and 15 bases separated the two germline ends. The CDR3 has 14 residues.

V usage is TRBV6-6 and J usage is TRBJ2-5; 9 bases line up with TRBD2. The J segment lost 6 bases and the V segment lost 0 bases, leaving 8 bases of the junction unmatched. Germline CDR1 reads MNHNY; CDR2 reads SVGAGI (reference sequence). The CDR3 sequence is 16 residues long. The CDR3 reads CASSYSIGGGAKTQYF. CDR3 bases: TGTGCCAGCAGTTACTCGATCGGCGGGGGGGCAAAGACCCAGTACTTC.

The gene calls are TRBV7-9 and TRBJ1-6, with D unresolved. The CDR3 spans 14 residues. Germline values: CDR1 SEHNR, CDR2 FQNEAQ (reference sequence). The V end was cut by 8 bases, the J end by 0 bases, with 8 bases between. The CDR3, as DNA: TGTGCCAGCGTGGGGAGCTCCTATAATTCACCCCTCCACTTT. Amino acid sequence: CASVGSSYNSPLHF.

The rearrangement links TRBV5-1 to TRBJ2-3, with D perhaps matching TRBD1 (6 bases). Trimming stripped 0 bases from V and 0 bases from J, with 11 bases between. The CDR3 contains 16 residues. Germline lookup yields CDR1 SGHRS and CDR2 YFSETQ. The CDR3 DNA reads as TGCGCCAGCAGCTTGGCAGACAGGCCCAGCACAGATACGCAGTATTTT. Amino acid sequence: CASSLADRPSTDTQYF.

The J gene is TRBJ2-1, the V gene TRBV27; perhaps TRBD2 as D (6 bases). The germline V and J ends were trimmed by 7 bases and 3 bases, with 16 bases remaining between them. The CDR3 extends over 15 amino acids. Germline-derived CDR1 and CDR2 are MNHEY and SMNVEV (reference sequence). In nucleotides, the CDR3 is TGTGCCAGCACCGCCCCGGGACTGATCTACAATGAGCAGTTCTTC. It is translated as CASTAPGLIYNEQFF.

This chain connects TRBV4-1 to TRBJ2-7; 14 bases agree with TRBD2. Germline CDR1 is MGHRA and CDR2 is YSYEKL. This CDR3 spans 16 amino acids. V lost 3 bases and J lost 3; bases outside the gene matches: 4. Here the CDR3 reads CASSQAGLAGVYEQYF. The CDR3 coding sequence is TGCGCCAGCAGCCAGGCGGGACTAGCGGGAGTCTACGAGCAGTACTTC.

The chain links TRBV6-1 to TRBJ1-2; 10 bases align to TRBD1. Germline-derived CDR1 and CDR2 are MNHNS and SASEGT. The junction had 10 bases not matched to a gene; V was cut back by 7 bases and J by 8 bases. The CDR3 sequence is 14 residues long. This CDR3 reads CASIRTGGVWGYTF. CDR3 DNA: TGTGCCAGCATTCGGACAGGGGGGGTTTGGGGCTACACCTTC.

The V gene is TRBV30, the J gene TRBJ2-1; D is possibly TRBD2 (6 bases). The germline V and J ends were trimmed by 1 base and 0 bases, with 13 bases remaining between them. The CDR3 is made up of 16 amino acids. CDR1 and CDR2 (germline): GTSNPN, SVGIG (reference sequence). In DNA, the CDR3 is TGTGCCTGGAGTGCTATGACTAGGAGCTCCTACAATGAGCAGTTCTTC. It translates to CAWSAMTRSSYNEQFF.

This sequence joins TRBV4-2 and TRBJ1-2, with 7 bases aligning to TRBD1. V lost 4 bases to trimming and J lost 6 bases; unmatched junction nucleotides: 5. This CDR3 is 13 amino acids long. CDR1 and CDR2 from the germline V gene are LGHNA and YNFKEQ. The CDR3 bases are TGTGCCAGCAGCCCGCGACAGGGCGATGGCTACACCTTC. Amino acid sequence: CASSPRQGDGYTF.

As DNA, the CDR3 is TGCGCCAGCAGCCAGGATTACAGGGGGCGGGGTTCACCCCTCCACTTT. It codes for CASSQDYRGRGSPLHF. The J gene is TRBJ1-6, the V gene TRBV4-3, with 9 bases matching TRBD1. Germline CDR1 LGHNA, CDR2 YSLEER. V was pared by 3 bases and J by 9 bases, with 9 bases of the junction left unmatched. This CDR3 is 16 amino acids long.

The chain recombines TRBV28 with TRBJ2-1; D might be TRBD1 (6 bases). The CDR3 covers 15 residues. Germline V gene lookup returns CDR1 MDHEN and CDR2 SYDVKM. Trimming cost V 5 bases and J 8 bases, with 19 bases left between them. As DNA, the CDR3 is TGTGCCAGCAGTGCCGACAGGATGAGCGACTATGAGCAGTTCTTC. Its translation is CASSADRMSDYEQFF.

CDR3 sequence reads: CASSRDRGVLEAFF. As DNA, the CDR3 is TGTGCCAGCAGCCGAGACAGGGGGGTTCTCGAAGCTTTCTTT. This chain connects TRBV28 to TRBJ1-1; TRBD1 aligns across 9 bases. The CDR3 runs 14 residues. V shed 6 bases and J 8 bases; nucleotides not matched to a gene: 10. Germline CDR1 is MDHEN and CDR2 is SYDVKM. Filled out from reference TRBV28 and TRBJ1-1, the complete variable domain reads DVKVTQSSRYLVKRTGEKVFLECVQDMDHENMFWYRQDPGLGLRLIYFSYDVKMKEKGDIPEGYSVSREKKERFSLILESASTNQTSMYLCASSRDRGVLEAFFGQGTRLTVV.

The chain has TRBV28 and TRBJ1-1; maybe TRBD1 (5 bases). V was clipped by 2 bases and J by 9 bases, with 10 bases between them. The CDR3 contains 12 residues. Germline lookup yields CDR1 MDHEN and CDR2 SYDVKM. DNA for the CDR3: TGTGCCAGCAGTTTAGGTCAGGGCAAAGCTTTCTTT. It translates to CASSLGQGKAFF.

The CDR3 region has the DNA TGTGCCAGCAGCCCGAACAGGGGCAATGAGCAGTTCTTC. Its translation: CASSPNRGNEQFF. This chain links TRBV13 with TRBJ2-1; 7 bases match TRBD1. CDR1 PRHDT and CDR2 FYEKMQ come from the germline V gene (reference sequence). The CDR3 contains 13 residues. Germline trimming cut 5 bases from V and 6 bases from J; bases unmatched to any gene: 4.

The J gene is TRBJ1-1, the V gene TRBV6-5; D is ambiguous. Germline loops: CDR1 MNHEY, CDR2 SVGAGI. The V end was cut by 0 bases, the J end by 1 base, with 9 bases between. The CDR3 covers 15 residues. CDR3 loop: CASSYSSFGNTEAFF. In nucleotides, the CDR3 is TGTGCCAGCAGTTACTCGAGTTTCGGGAACACTGAAGCTTTCTTT.